A single sample gave rise to the 19 T cell receptor beta chains below, sequenced in a study of blood T cell repertoires in COVID-19. Assay: immunoSEQ multiplex PCR; the TCRdb copy retains only in-frame clones and omits some. The table includes around 130,000 clones, about nine tenths detected once. The sample consisted of peripheral blood. Receptor source: a man aged 40-55 years with acute or convalescent COVID-19.

This clone was detected once. The gene calls are TRBV5-4 and TRBJ2-7, with 10 bases lining up with TRBD2. CDR3 length: 16 residues. Germline values: CDR1 SGHNT, CDR2 YYREEE (reference sequence). Trimming removed 3 bases from V and 1 base from J; junction bases left unmatched: 7. The CDR3, as DNA: TGTGCCAGCAGCTCGGGACTAGCGTCGACATCCTACGAGCAGTACTTC. As protein: CASSSGLASTSYEQYF.

V gene TRBV6-6 combines with J gene TRBJ1-1; no firm D call. CDR1 and CDR2 from the germline V gene are MNHNY and SVGAGI (reference sequence). There are 11 residues in the CDR3. Trimming removed 3 bases from V and 6 bases from J, with 5 bases in between. The CDR3 reads CASSYSAEAFF. DNA for the CDR3: TGTGCCAGCAGTTATTCAGCTGAAGCTTTCTTT.

V gene TRBV7-6 combines with J gene TRBJ2-7, with 11 bases aligning to TRBD2. The CDR3 spans 15 residues. CDR1 and CDR2 (germline): SGHVS, FNYEAQ. J gave up 1 base and V 5 bases, and 4 bases lay outside the gene matches. The CDR3 DNA sequence: TGTGCCAGCAGCCTCACTAGCGGGAGTTCCTACGAGCAGTACTTC. Its protein is CASSLTSGSSYEQYF.

The rearrangement links TRBV27 to TRBJ1-6; 7 nucleotides line up with TRBD1. The V gene end was trimmed by 6 bases and the J gene end by 8 bases; junction bases not matched to a gene: 4. This CDR3 has 13 residues. The germline V gene encodes CDR1 MNHEY and CDR2 SMNVEV (reference sequence). The DNA for the CDR3 is TGTGCCAGCAGGACAGGGTCCGATTCACCCCTCCACTTT. Translation gives CASRTGSDSPLHF.

This clone was recorded a few times. J is TRBJ1-5 and V is TRBV5-5; D is unresolved. The length of the CDR3 is 14 residues. Germline assignment: CDR1 SGHKS and CDR2 YYEKEE (reference sequence). Trimming left V 2 bases short and J 1 base short, with 7 bases between. This CDR3 reads CASSLGGSNQPQHF. Written as DNA, the CDR3 is TGTGCCAGCAGCTTAGGAGGGAGCAATCAGCCCCAGCATTTT. The full variable domain, in which reference TRBV5-5 and TRBJ1-5 provide the parts outside the CDR3, is DAGVTQSPTHLIKTRGQQVTLRCSPISGHKSVSWYQQVLGQGPQFIFQYYEKEERGRGNFPDRFSARQFPNYSSELNVNALLLGDSALYLCASSLGGSNQPQHFGDGTRLSIL.

The V call is TRBV7-8, the J call TRBJ1-2, with D possibly TRBD1 on 5 matching bases. The V end lost 5 bases, the J end lost 3 bases, and 22 bases lay between the germline ends. CDR1 is SGHVS and CDR2 is FQNEAQ in the germline V gene. The CDR3 runs to 17 residues. The CDR3 region has the DNA TGTGCCAGCAGCCCGGGCGCAGGGTGGGGCGAGGACTATGGCTACACCTTC. This sequence encodes CASSPGAGWGEDYGYTF.

This clone was recorded only once. The chain links TRBV5-8 to TRBJ1-1; TRBD1 agrees at 11 bases. CDR3 length: 17 amino acids. V lost 7 bases, J lost 6 bases, and 17 bases stayed unmatched. The V gene's germline CDR1 is SGHTS and CDR2 YDEGEE. CDR3: CASPGTGGFVGTPEAFF. The CDR3 DNA follows: TGTGCCAGCCCAGGGACAGGGGGATTCGTGGGGACTCCTGAAGCTTTCTTT.

CDR3 nucleotide sequence: TGTGCCTGGAGAAGACTAGCGGCTAGTAATGAGCAGTTCTTC. Its protein product is CAWRRLAASNEQFF. The rearrangement uses TRBV30 and TRBJ2-1, with 9 bases that match TRBD2. This CDR3 region has 14 residues. J was trimmed by 7 bases and V by 3 bases; bases with no gene match: 7. Looked up from germline, CDR1 is GTSNPN and CDR2 is SVGIG (reference sequence).

V and J are TRBV30 and TRBJ1-4; 7 bases align to TRBD1. The CDR3 contains 13 residues. Looked up from germline, CDR1 is GTSNPN and CDR2 is SVGIG (reference sequence). Unmatched junction bases numbered 4, after V lost 2 bases and J lost 7 bases. CDR3: CAWSWAGGEKLFF. The CDR3 DNA reads as TGTGCCTGGAGTTGGGCAGGGGGTGAAAAACTGTTTTTT.

The V gene is TRBV11-2, the J gene TRBJ2-5; a weak D match, TRBD2 (5 bases). In germline, CDR1 is SGHAT, CDR2 FQNNGV. The V end lost 6 bases, the J end lost 2 bases, and 7 bases lay between the germline ends. The CDR3 has 12 residues. The CDR3 loop reads CASRRVQETQYF. CDR3 nucleotides: TGTGCCAGCAGGCGGGTGCAAGAGACCCAGTACTTC.

The chain carries TRBV5-6 and TRBJ1-1, with D maybe TRBD1 (6 bases). The germline gives CDR1 SGHDT, CDR2 YYEEEE. V was cut by 6 bases and J by 2 bases, with 20 bases left in between. This CDR3 is built from 16 residues. This chain's CDR3 is CASTIEGGAVNTEAFF. The CDR3 DNA follows: TGTGCCAGCACCATTGAGGGGGGGGCTGTAAACACTGAAGCTTTCTTT.

The chain employs TRBV5-4 and TRBJ2-5, with TRBD2 matching 8 bases. Per germline, CDR1 SGHNT and CDR2 YYREEE (reference sequence). Unmatched junction bases numbered 8, after V lost 5 bases and J lost 5 bases. The CDR3 totals 14 residues. This CDR3 is CASSKGRTSETQYF. CDR3 in DNA: TGTGCCAGCAGTAAAGGGAGGACTAGCGAGACCCAGTACTTC.

This clone has more than one count but fewer than ten. The rearrangement joins TRBV30 to TRBJ1-1, with D perhaps matching TRBD1 (5 bases). This CDR3 comprises 15 residues. V shed 4 bases and J shed 2 bases, with 17 bases lying between them. From germline, CDR1 is GTSNPN and CDR2 SVGIG (reference sequence). CDR3 nucleotide sequence: TGTGCCTGGAATCGAGCAGGGAACTTTAACACTGAAGCTTTCTTT. Residues: CAWNRAGNFNTEAFF.

The V and J genes are TRBV5-6 and TRBJ2-1, with a tentative D call TRBD2 (5 bases). The V gene's germline CDR1 is SGHDT and CDR2 YYEEEE. V dropped 4 bases and J dropped 4 bases, with 12 bases sitting between them. This CDR3 spans 14 amino acids. The CDR3, as DNA: TGTGCCAGCAGCCCCGGGAACGCGTACAATGAGCAGTTCTTC. It specifies CASSPGNAYNEQFF. The full variable domain, its missing parts supplied by reference TRBV5-6 and TRBJ2-1, is DAGVTQSPTHLIKTRGQQVTLRCSPKSGHDTVSWYQQALGQGPQFIFQYYEEEERQRGNFPDRFSGHQFPNYSSELNVNALLLGDSALYLCASSPGNAYNEQFFGPGTRLTVL.

The chain is built from TRBV11-2 and TRBJ2-5; 14 bases map to TRBD2. The CDR3 is 17 residues long. V trimming: 2 bases; J trimming: 2 bases; junction bases outside the gene matches: 4. From germline, CDR1 is SGHAT and CDR2 FQNNGV. The CDR3 sequence: CASSLRLAGGQQETQYF. In DNA form, the CDR3 reads TGTGCCAGCAGCTTACGACTAGCGGGGGGGCAACAAGAGACCCAGTACTTC.

V usage is TRBV18 and J usage is TRBJ2-7; 10 bases match TRBD2. Germline lookup yields CDR1 KGHSH and CDR2 LQKENI. The CDR3 covers 15 residues. Trimming cost V 4 bases and J 2 bases; bases outside gene matches: 5. CDR3 loop: CASSLLAGNPYEQYF. The CDR3 nucleotides read TGTGCCAGCTCACTACTAGCGGGGAACCCCTACGAGCAGTACTTC.

The chain uses TRBV18 and TRBJ1-3; D is unclear. The CDR3 length is 15 residues. Germline lookup yields CDR1 KGHSH and CDR2 LQKENI. Trimming removed 2 bases at V and 0 bases at J, with 8 bases between. CDR3 bases: TGTGCCAGCTCACCAGTCAAGAGCTCTGGAAACACCATATATTTT. Its protein is CASSPVKSSGNTIYF.

The chain joins TRBV20-1 to TRBJ1-2; 7 bases line up with TRBD1. This CDR3 is built from 16 residues. Germline CDR1 DFQATT, CDR2 SNEGSKA (reference sequence). After removal of 3 bases from V and 4 bases from J, the junction contained 14 bases not matched to a gene. CDR3 amino acids: CSASLSRQGEGYGYTF. The CDR3 DNA follows: TGCAGTGCTAGTTTAAGTCGGCAGGGGGAAGGCTATGGCTACACCTTC.

This rearrangement joins TRBV7-8 to TRBJ1-4, with a weak D call TRBD1 (5 bases). Trimming pared 4 bases from V and 11 bases from J, leaving 14 bases between. The CDR3 is 13 residues long. The germline CDR1 and CDR2 sequences are SGHVS and FQNEAQ. CDR3 sequence (DNA): TGTGCCAGCAGCTCATGGCCCGGGGGGAAACTGTTTTTT. Its protein product is CASSSWPGGKLFF.